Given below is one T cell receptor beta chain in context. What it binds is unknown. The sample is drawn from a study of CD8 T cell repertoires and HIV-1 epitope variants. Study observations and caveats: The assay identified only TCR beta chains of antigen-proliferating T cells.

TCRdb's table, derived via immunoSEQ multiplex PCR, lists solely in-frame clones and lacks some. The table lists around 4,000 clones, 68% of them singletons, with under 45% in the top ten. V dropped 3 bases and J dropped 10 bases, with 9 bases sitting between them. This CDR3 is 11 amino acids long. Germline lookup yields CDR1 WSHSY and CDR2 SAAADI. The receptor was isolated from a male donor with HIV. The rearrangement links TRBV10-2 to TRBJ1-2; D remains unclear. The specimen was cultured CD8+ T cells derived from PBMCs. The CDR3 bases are TGCGCCAGCAGTGATGGCACCCTCTACACCTTC. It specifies CASSDGTLYTF.